A single sample gave rise to the 12 T cell receptor beta chains below, sequenced in a study of Tregs in tolerant kidney transplant recipients. The assay was immunoSEQ multiplex PCR, and TCRdb's table has in-frame clones only and misses some. The sample yields about 240,000 clones, 65% to 85% seen once. The sample comprised CD4+ T cells from blood. Every receptor here comes from a human donor in good health.

The V call is TRBV6-1, the J call TRBJ2-1; TRBD2 aligns across 8 bases. There are 14 residues in the CDR3. The ends lost 11 bases at V and 1 base at J; junction bases unmatched: 7. The germline gives CDR1 MNHNS, CDR2 SASEGT. The CDR3 DNA sequence: TGTGCCGCACTTAGCGGGGTTTCCTACAATGAGCAGTTCTTC. Amino acid sequence: CAALSGVSYNEQFF.

This sequence joins TRBV30 and TRBJ1-1; D gene unclear. Germline V gives CDR1 GTSNPN, CDR2 SVGIG (reference sequence). V was trimmed by 1 base and J by 5 bases, leaving 5 bases between them. This CDR3 is built from 11 residues. CDR3 sequence: CAWSALTEAFF. The DNA for the CDR3 is TGTGCCTGGAGTGCCCTTACTGAAGCTTTCTTT.

This chain connects TRBV30 to TRBJ2-6, with 12 bases lining up with TRBD2. Germline CDR1 GTSNPN, CDR2 SVGIG (reference sequence). The CDR3 contains 16 residues. After removal of 4 bases from V and 1 base from J, the junction contained 2 bases not matched to a gene. CDR3 sequence: CAWTSGRGSGANVLTF. The CDR3 bases are TGTGCCTGGACTAGCGGGAGGGGATCTGGGGCCAACGTCCTGACTTTC.

CDR3 sequence: CASSLGTTANTGELFF. The CDR3 coding sequence is TGTGCCAGCAGCTTAGGGACAACCGCGAACACCGGGGAGCTGTTTTTT. The chain has TRBV7-6 and TRBJ2-2; D is perhaps TRBD1 (5 bases). From germline, CDR1 is SGHVS and CDR2 FNYEAQ. This CDR3 is built from 16 residues. V was clipped by 1 base and J by 0 bases, with 9 bases between them.

This CDR3 is CASSLVYGNEQFF. The DNA of the CDR3 is TGTGCCAGCAGCTTAGTATATGGTAATGAGCAGTTCTTC. The chain couples TRBV7-9 to TRBJ2-1, with D unclear. CDR3 length: 13 residues. Germline V gene lookup returns CDR1 SEHNR and CDR2 FQNEAQ (reference sequence). Deletions cut 1 base from V and 7 bases from J, with 8 bases between.

The V and J genes are TRBV25-1 and TRBJ2-3; no clear D gene. Trimming cost V 0 bases and J 5 bases, with 6 bases left between them. CDR3 length: 13 amino acids. Germline V gene sequence: CDR1 MGHDK, CDR2 SYGVNS. Here the CDR3 DNA reads TGTGCCAGCAGTGAATATAAAAAAGATACGCAGTATTTT. Translation gives CASSEYKKDTQYF.

The rearrangement links TRBV15 to TRBJ2-5, with TRBD2 identical over 9 bases. Germline trimming cut 3 bases from V and 5 bases from J; bases unmatched to any gene: 13. This CDR3 has 17 amino acids. In germline, CDR1 is LNHNV, CDR2 YYDKDF (reference sequence). In nucleotides, the CDR3 is TGTGCCACCAGCAGGGGGGAATCGGCGGGAGGGCCGGAGACCCAGTACTTC. The encoded protein is CATSRGESAGGPETQYF.

The CDR3 DNA sequence: TGTGCCAGCACCCCAGGGTTCGATCAGCCCCAGCATTTT. This encodes CASTPGFDQPQHF. The chain combines TRBV6-1 with TRBJ1-5, with D possibly matching TRBD1 (5 bases). Germline loops: CDR1 MNHNS, CDR2 SASEGT. The CDR3 sequence is 13 residues long. V lost 7 bases and J lost 5, with 12 bases in between.

The chain couples TRBV6-5 to TRBJ1-2; 7 bases agree with TRBD1. CDR3 length: 13 residues. Germline CDR1 MNHEY, CDR2 SVGAGI. Germline trimming cut 6 bases from V and 7 bases from J; bases unmatched to any gene: 8. This CDR3 reads CASSRDRVGGYTF. The CDR3 DNA reads as TGTGCCAGCAGCCGCGACAGGGTCGGTGGCTACACCTTC.

This clone was seen a handful of times. This sequence joins TRBV6-5 and TRBJ2-1, with 11 bases fitting TRBD2. The V gene end was trimmed by 10 bases and the J gene end by 8 bases; junction bases not matched to a gene: 7. The CDR3 is 13 residues long. The V gene's germline CDR1 is MNHEY and CDR2 SVGAGI. In nucleotides, the CDR3 is TGTGCCACCACTAGCGGGAGTAGATATGAGCAGTTCTTC. It translates to CATTSGSRYEQFF.

The chain combines TRBV10-3 with TRBJ1-1; a possible D gene is TRBD1 (5 bases). In germline, CDR1 is ENHRY, CDR2 SYGVKD. The CDR3 is 14 amino acids. Trimming cost V 3 bases and J 1 base, with 9 bases left between them. The CDR3 DNA is TGTGCCATCAGTGATCGGGGGTCGAACACTGAAGCTTTCTTT. Translated: CAISDRGSNTEAFF.

The V and J genes are TRBV19 and TRBJ2-1, with 10 bases that match TRBD2. In germline, CDR1 is LNHDA, CDR2 SQIVND (reference sequence). The V and J ends lost 5 bases and 9 bases, in that order; junction bases with no gene match: 13. The length of the CDR3 is 16 residues. Here the CDR3 DNA reads TGTGCCAGTAGTCCCCTAGCGGGAGTGGACCAGGGTGAGCAGTTCTTC. Its protein product is CASSPLAGVDQGEQFF.